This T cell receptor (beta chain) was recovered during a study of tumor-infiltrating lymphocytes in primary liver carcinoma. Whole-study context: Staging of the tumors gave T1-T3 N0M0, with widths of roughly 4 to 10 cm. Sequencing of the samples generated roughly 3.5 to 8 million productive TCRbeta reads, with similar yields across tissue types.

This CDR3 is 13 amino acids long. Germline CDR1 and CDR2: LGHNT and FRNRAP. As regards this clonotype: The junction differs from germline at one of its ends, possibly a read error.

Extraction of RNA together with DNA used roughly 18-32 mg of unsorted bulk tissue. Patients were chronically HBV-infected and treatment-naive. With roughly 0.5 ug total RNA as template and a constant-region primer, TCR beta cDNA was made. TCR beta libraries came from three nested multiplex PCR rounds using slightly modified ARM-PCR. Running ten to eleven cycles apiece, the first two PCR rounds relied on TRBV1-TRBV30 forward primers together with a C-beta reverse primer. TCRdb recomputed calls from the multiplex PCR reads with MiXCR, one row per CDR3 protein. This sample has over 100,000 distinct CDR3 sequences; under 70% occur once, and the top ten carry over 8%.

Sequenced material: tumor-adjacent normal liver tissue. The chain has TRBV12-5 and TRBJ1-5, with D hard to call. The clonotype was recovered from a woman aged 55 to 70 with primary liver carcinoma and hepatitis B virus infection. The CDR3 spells CASGLDSDRPHHF. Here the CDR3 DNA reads TGTGCTAGTGGTTTGGACAGCGATCGGCCCCACCATTTT.